This entry features one TCR beta chain sequence. Antigen specificity is unknown. V lost 8 bases and J 2 bases, leaving 13 bases between the germline ends. The CDR3 covers 13 residues. Germline assignment: CDR1 WSHSY and CDR2 SAAADI. This specimen comes from a study of Tregs in tolerant kidney transplant recipients. Overall study: Related graft donors supplied nonmyeloablative bone marrow transplants, and mixed chimerism was transient. Study-level findings and limits: Biological reproducibility was not directly addressed in this study.

Thawed PBMCs were FACS-sorted into unstimulated CD4+CD25+CD127- regulatory T cells, CD4+CD25- non-regulatory cells, CD4 and CD8 cells. The assay was immunoSEQ multiplex PCR, and TCRdb's table has in-frame clones only and misses some. The table records tens of thousands of clones, 85% to 90% of them present only once. The TCR was taken from a human donor who received a combined kidney and bone marrow transplant. This chain links TRBV10-2 with TRBJ2-7; TRBD2 is a possible D gene (6 bases). The sequences come from CD4+ T cells from blood, collected before the transplant. The CDR3 sequence is CASAFGGTYEQYF. The DNA of the CDR3 is TGCGCCAGCGCATTCGGAGGGACCTACGAGCAGTACTTC.